Sequencing of this TCR beta chain was carried out in a study of cytomegalovirus exposure and HLA in healthy donors. Primers: 60 Vbeta forward and 13 Jbeta reverse. Libraries were prepared by immunoSEQ multiplex PCR; TCRdb keeps only in-frame clonotypes and omits some of them. The table includes 55,000 to 65,000 clones, about 69% detected once. V was clipped by 3 bases and J by 2 bases, with 17 bases between them. The germline V gene encodes CDR1 MDHEN and CDR2 SYDVKM. The CDR3 runs 16 residues. The V and J genes are TRBV28 and TRBJ2-7, with D possibly TRBD2 on 6 matching bases. Sequencing was done on a sample of PBMCs. The TCR originated in a man aged 25 to 40 in good health and CMV-seropositive. The CDR3 DNA reads as TGTGCCAGCAGTTTGGGAGGCTGGCGCCCCACCTACGAGCAGTACTTC. Translated, it gives CASSLGGWRPTYEQYF. The entire variable domain, with the rest obtained from reference TRBV28 and TRBJ2-7, is as follows: DVKVTQSSRYLVKRTGEKVFLECVQDMDHENMFWYRQDPGLGLRLIYFSYDVKMKEKGDIPEGYSVSREKKERFSLILESASTNQTSMYLCASSLGGWRPTYEQYFGPGTRLTVT.